The clone carrying this TCR beta chain was recorded at least ten times. The read ends 3 residues shy of where the CDR3 ends; the end is completed using the germline J gene. These data belong to a study of T cell clonality in common variable immunodeficiency. Some clones are missing from TCRdb's copy, which holds only in-frame ones; the method was immunoSEQ multiplex PCR. Observed in the sample are tens of thousands of clones, none of them singletons. Trimming cost V 6 bases and J 0 bases, with 7 bases left between them. The CDR3 sequence is 13 residues long. The TCR was taken from a person aged 18 to 75 in good health. Sequencing used peripheral blood mononuclear cells. The chain links TRBV12-3 or TRBV12-4 to TRBJ2-3; no clear D gene. The CDR3 DNA, read in part, is TGTGCCAGCAGCCGCGCAAGCACAGATACG. This codes for CASSRASTDT. The full CDR3 protein is CASSRASTDTQYF.